The clone carrying this T cell receptor (beta chain) has only a few counts. Antigen specificity is unknown. TCR cDNA received a 3' ligated oligonucleotide that carried a UMI. Unsorted total RNA, about 1 to 1,100 ng, was DNase treated before reverse transcription. The sample belongs to a study of naive and memory T cell subsets. Points from the study as a whole: TCR transcript changes with activation or differentiation may affect this RNA method.

The SP2 primer and nested alpha and beta constant region primers amplified ligated cDNA in four rounds. One entry per CDR3 protein results from TCRdb running MiXCR on the 5' RACE reads. This table holds about 62,000 distinct CDR3 sequences, approximately 8% found once. The origin of this receptor is a female donor in good health.

CDR3 sequence reads: CASMRGGTRGYIQYF. CDR3 coding DNA: TGTGCCAGCATGAGGGGGGGGACCAGGGGGTACATTCAGTACTTC. The rearrangement joins TRBV2 to TRBJ2-4, with D tentatively TRBD1 or TRBD2 (7 bases each). V was cut by 7 bases and J by 8 bases, with 21 bases left in between. Per the germline V gene, CDR1 is SNHLY and CDR2 is FYNNEI. There are 15 residues in the CDR3.